A single T cell receptor beta chain is shown here with its context. Its specificity is not known. Germline is not matched at one junction end, which may reflect a read error. A constant-region primer primed TCR beta cDNA synthesis from 400 to 550 ng of total RNA. Library construction for TCR beta comprised three nested multiplex PCR rounds performed with slightly modified ARM-PCR. Two initial PCR rounds of about 10 cycles each paired TRBV1-TRBV30 forward primers with a C-beta reverse primer. TCRdb reanalysed the multiplex PCR reads using MiXCR and keeps one entry per CDR3 protein. The sample includes 22,000 or so distinct CDR3 sequences, around 81% of them seen just once. The data were taken from a study of tumor-infiltrating lymphocytes in primary liver carcinoma. Study overall: Patients included men and women of 30 to 69 years. Study conclusions and caveats: Overlap in tumor-adjacent and tumor-blood pairs fell below that of tumor region pairs. Compared with blood, tumor repertoires held significantly more in their top 250 clones. Only about 8-25% of top clones were detected in all five tumor regions.

Co-extracting RNA and DNA was done with 20-30 mg of unsorted bulk tissue as input. This CDR3 comprises 14 residues. Germline CDR1 reads SQVTM; CDR2 reads ANQGSEA. The origin of this receptor is a woman aged 25 to 39 with primary liver carcinoma and hepatitis B virus infection. The sequenced sample consisted of liver tumor tissue from sampling region 2. The subset: tumor region T2, inferior pole. V usage is TRBV29-1 and J usage is TRBJ2-3; 7 bases fit TRBD1. CDR3 DNA sequence: TGCAGCGCTAGACAGGGTGATATCTCCGATACACAGTATTTT. Translation gives CSARQGDISDTQYF.